This TCR beta chain was captured by sequencing in a study of CD8 T cells in ankylosing spondylitis. The study, taken as a whole, reports: Made up of eight or nine highly homologous variants, a TCR beta motif appeared characteristic of ankylosing spondylitis blood.

This clonotype was observed a few times. What it binds is unknown. A single record per CDR3 protein comes from TCRdb applying MiXCR to the 5' RACE reads. The sample consists of roughly 350,000 distinct CDR3 sequences, less than 9.5% of them appearing once. V was clipped by 4 bases and J by 3 bases, with 13 bases between them. Germline V gene sequence: CDR1 MNHEY, CDR2 SVGEGT. The CDR3 covers 14 residues. Sequencing used blood, either unsorted or a sorted T cell fraction (not recorded which). V is TRBV6-2 or TRBV6-3 and J is TRBJ2-7; tentatively, D is TRBD1 (5 bases). The origin of this receptor is a male donor with ankylosing spondylitis. The CDR3 sequence is CASSSLGQLYEQYF. The CDR3 DNA sequence: TGTGCCAGCAGTTCCTTGGGGCAGCTCTACGAGCAGTACTTC.